These T cell receptor beta chains were read from a single sample in a study. TCRdb ran MiXCR on the 5' RACE reads and lists one entry per CDR3 protein. The table records 40,000 to 65,000 distinct CDR3 sequences, approximately 25% of them present only once. The sequenced material came from tumor-infiltrating naive CD4+ T cells sorted from the breast tumor. These receptors all come from a female donor with breast cancer. Each CDR3 is given with its conserved first and last residue. The D gene is left open where the match is weak. Expanded clones get a size class; other rows say once, few or many, or leave the size out.

>few|TRBV7-3|TRBD1|TRBJ2-2
TGTGCCAGCAGCCCTTCGGACAGGGGGGAGCTGTTTTTT
CASSPSDRGELFF
>few|TRBV29-1|NA|TRBJ1-1
TGCAGCGTTCAGGAGAGGGCGAACACTGAAGCTTTCTTT
CSVQERANTEAFF
>few|TRBV15|TRBD1|TRBJ1-2
TGTGCCACCAGCAGATCCGGGACAGGGGTAACCTATTATGGCTACACCTTC
CATSRSGTGVTYYGYTF
>NA|TRBV5-1|NA|TRBJ1-2
TGCGCCAGTCAATCATGGGAGGACGGCTACACCTTC
CASQSWEDGYTF
>few|TRBV3-1|NA|TRBJ1-1
TGTGCCAGCAAGTTAAGGATTCAGAACACTGAAGCTTTCTTT
CASKLRIQNTEAFF
>many|TRBV10-3|NA|TRBJ2-3
TGTGCCAGCGGACAGACCACAGATACGCAGTATTTT
CASGQTTDTQYF
>once|TRBV20-1|TRBD2|TRBJ2-3
TGCAGTGCTAGAGACCCTAGCGGGAGGGCCGTAAGGCATTTT
CSARDPSGRAVRHF
>NA|TRBV9|TRBD1|TRBJ1-6
TGTGCCAGCAGCGTGACCGGGACAGGCAATTCACCCCTCCACTTT
CASSVTGTGNSPLHF
>NA|TRBV10-3|TRBD1|TRBJ2-5
TGTGCCGTAGGACAGGGGGCCGAGACCCAGTACTTC
CAVGQGAETQYF
>medium-sized|TRBV5-1|NA|TRBJ1-1
TGCGCCAGCAGGGAGGGGGACGTCACTGAAGCTTTCTTT
CASREGDVTEAFF
>NA|TRBV20-1|NA|TRBJ2-7
TGCAGTGCTAGAGATTTCAGGGCAGGGATGGTCAACGAGCAGTACTTC
CSARDFRAGMVNEQYF
>many|TRBV11-2|TRBD1|TRBJ1-2
TGTGCCAGCAGCTTTACGGGGGGACAGGGATCGCTTGGGACCTTC
CASSFTGGQGSLGTF
>NA|TRBV12-3/TRBV12-4|NA|TRBJ2-2
TGTGCCAGCAGTTTTTGGGCAGGCGGGACCGGGGAGCTGTTTTTT
CASSFWAGGTGELFF
>medium-sized|TRBV5-1|NA|TRBJ1-2
TGCGCCAGCAGCTTGGTGGCGGCTAACTATGGCTACACCTTC
CASSLVAANYGYTF
>once|TRBV6-2/TRBV6-3|NA|TRBJ1-1
TGTGCCGGCACCCTGGGGGGCTTCACTGAAGCTTTCTTT
CAGTLGGFTEAFF
>NA|TRBV11-3|NA|TRBJ2-2
TGTGCCAGCAGCTCTCCGACAGGCCCCACGCCTAACACCGGGGAGCTGTTTTTT
CASSSPTGPTPNTGELFF
>NA|TRBV5-1|NA|TRBJ2-1
TGCGCCAGCAGCTCAACAACAGGTACCTACAATGAGCAGTTCTTC
CASSSTTGTYNEQFF
>few|TRBV27|NA|TRBJ1-5
TGTGCCAGCATGGGAAGTGGGATTGGCAATCAGCCCCAGCATTTT
CASMGSGIGNQPQHF
>many|TRBV7-6|NA|TRBJ1-1
TGTGCCAGCAGCTTCGGGGGCAGCAGAAACACTGAAGCTTTCTTT
CASSFGGSRNTEAFF
>NA|TRBV20-1|TRBD1|TRBJ1-1
TGCAGTGCTAGAGCTGGACAGGGGTCGATGGACACTGAAGCTTTCTTT
CSARAGQGSMDTEAFF
>NA|TRBV28|NA|TRBJ1-1
TGTGCCAGCATCCCGATCGCGGGGGGAAGGTCGGACACTGAAGCTTTCTTT
CASIPIAGGRSDTEAFF
>few|TRBV5-1|NA|TRBJ2-7
TGCGCCAGCAGCCTTATAGCGGCCTCCTACGAGCAGTACTTC
CASSLIAASYEQYF
>NA|TRBV6-1|TRBD1|TRBJ2-1
TGTGCCAGCAGTGAAAGGACAGGGGTATCTCTGCAGTTCTTC
CASSERTGVSLQFF
>NA|TRBV12-3/TRBV12-4|NA|TRBJ2-7
TGTGCCAGCAGTACGATCAGGAGCTCCTACGAGCAGTACTTC
CASSTIRSSYEQYF
>NA|TRBV5-1|NA|TRBJ1-6
TGCGCCAGCAGCCCTTCTCAGGGGTCCGGGAATTCACCCCTCCACTTT
CASSPSQGSGNSPLHF
>NA|TRBV7-6|NA|TRBJ1-2
TGTGCCAGCAGCCCCGACGGGGGCGCCTACACCTTC
CASSPDGGAYTF
>many|TRBV7-8|NA|TRBJ2-1
TGTGCCAGCAAAGAGACTATCTTCTTATTCTATGAGCAGTTCTTC
CASKETIFLFYEQFF
>NA|TRBV7-2|TRBD2|TRBJ2-4
TGTGCCAGCAGCTCGGGACTAGGGGAAAAGATTCAGTACTTC
CASSSGLGEKIQYF
>few|TRBV20-1|TRBD2|TRBJ2-7
TGCAGTGGCACAACTAGCGGGAGCTCCTACGAGCAGTACTTC
CSGTTSGSSYEQYF
>few|TRBV7-2|NA|TRBJ2-1
TGTGCCAGCAGCCCGGGGCTCAATGAGCAGTTCTTC
CASSPGLNEQFF
>few|TRBV5-1|NA|TRBJ1-6
TGCGCCAGCAGCCTCCGGGGGGGACCGAGTCCCAATTCACCCCTCCACTTT
CASSLRGGPSPNSPLHF
>NA|TRBV5-1|TRBD1|TRBJ2-3
TGCGCCAGCAGCTTGGGAACCGGGACAGGGTCGGATACGCAGTATTTT
CASSLGTGTGSDTQYF
>few|TRBV5-1|NA|TRBJ1-1
TGCGCCAGCAGCTTGGGTGTCCAGGCGCAGAACACTGAAGCTTTCTTT
CASSLGVQAQNTEAFF